The rows below give T cell receptor beta chains drawn from one sample of a study of PD-L1 blockade in urothelial cancer. Method: immunoSEQ multiplex PCR; TCRdb's copy keeps in-frame clones and lacks some. The repertoire holds 43,000 or so clones, with around 81% as singletons. The sequencing used PBMCs, collected around atezolizumab (anti-PD-L1) treatment. All receptors come from a man aged 55-75 years with urothelial cancer. Each CDR3 is given with its conserved first and last residue. The order of the fields is clone size, V gene, D gene, J gene, CDR3 protein, CDR3 DNA. The D gene is left open where the match is weak. Expanded clones are given a class, and other clones once, few, many or no size at all.

NA,TRBV28,TRBD1,TRBJ1-4,CASSSRDRGRGKLFF,TGTGCCAGCAGTTCTAGGGACAGGGGGAGGGGAAAACTGTTTTTT
few,TRBV21-1,NA,TRBJ1-1,CASSSRDLNTEAFF,TGTGCCAGCAGCAGCCGGGACTTGAACACTGAAGCTTTCTTT
NA,TRBV7-2,TRBD2,TRBJ2-4,CASSSGGSARRGNIQYF,TGTGCCAGCAGCAGCGGGGGTAGCGCGCGGAGGGGAAACATTCAGTACTTC
NA,TRBV10-3,NA,TRBJ1-1,CAISVGGNTEAFF,TGTGCCATCAGTGTCGGAGGGAACACTGAAGCTTTCTTT
NA,TRBV6-1,NA,TRBJ1-3,CASHIRGYSGNTIYF,TGTGCCAGCCATATACGCGGATACTCTGGAAACACCATATATTTT
NA,TRBV6-5,TRBD1,TRBJ2-7,CASRTPGQGGYEQYF,TGTGCCAGCAGAACCCCGGGACAGGGGGGATACGAGCAGTACTTC
NA,TRBV19,TRBD2,TRBJ2-1,CASSTSLAGDYNEQFF,TGTGCCAGTAGTACCTCACTAGCGGGAGATTACAATGAGCAGTTCTTC
NA,TRBV7-9,TRBD1,TRBJ2-1,CASSDNSGTGGNEQFF,TGTGCCAGCAGCGACAACTCCGGGACAGGGGGCAATGAGCAGTTCTTC
NA,TRBV27,TRBD1,TRBJ1-5,CASSSGQGNQPQHF,TGTGCCAGCAGTTCGGGACAGGGGAATCAGCCCCAGCATTTT
NA,TRBV10-2,TRBD2,TRBJ2-1,CASTPPSGYNNEQFF,TGCGCCAGCACCCCGCCTAGCGGGTACAACAATGAGCAGTTCTTC
NA,TRBV7-9,NA,TRBJ2-3,CASSLMTAHTDTQYF,TGTGCCAGCAGCTTAATGACTGCCCACACAGATACGCAGTATTTT
NA,TRBV10-3,NA,TRBJ2-5,CAISAILESKGTQYF,TGTGCCATCAGTGCGATACTAGAGAGTAAAGGGACCCAGTACTTC
once,TRBV7-2,NA,TRBJ2-7,CASSQRGGPGHEQYF,TGTGCCAGCAGCCAGCGTGGGGGCCCCGGGCACGAGCAGTACTTC
NA,TRBV19,TRBD1,TRBJ2-3,CASSTRDRADTQYF,TGTGCCAGTAGTACTCGGGACAGGGCTGATACGCAGTATTTT
NA,TRBV28,NA,TRBJ2-7,CASSLTEPYEQYF,TGTGCCAGCAGTTTAACAGAGCCCTACGAGCAGTACTTC
NA,TRBV28,NA,TRBJ2-7,CASLLRGVYPYEQYF,TGTGCCAGTTTGCTCAGGGGAGTATATCCCTACGAGCAGTACTTC
NA,TRBV5-4,NA,TRBJ2-2,CASTIVGGPTGELFF,TGTGCCAGCACCATAGTCGGGGGGCCGACCGGGGAGCTGTTTTTT
NA,TRBV19,NA,TRBJ2-1,CASSNPQRPYNEQFF,TGTGCCAGTAGTAACCCCCAGCGCCCTTACAATGAGCAGTTCTTC
once,TRBV6-6,TRBD1,TRBJ1-1,CASRTDRDTEAFF,TGTGCCAGCAGGACGGACAGGGACACTGAAGCTTTCTTT
NA,TRBV11-2,NA,TRBJ1-2,CASSLVYPRRPWSYTF,TGTGCCAGCAGCTTAGTCTATCCACGGAGGCCTTGGAGCTACACCTTC
NA,TRBV18,TRBD1,TRBJ2-3,CASSPPLTGDPTDTQYF,TGTGCCAGCTCACCACCGCTGACAGGGGATCCCACAGATACGCAGTATTTT
NA,TRBV7-2,NA,TRBJ2-3,CASSKGGATAGTQYF,TGTGCCAGCAGCAAAGGGGGGGCTACGGCAGGGACGCAGTATTTT
NA,TRBV5-1,TRBD2,TRBJ2-1,CASGLVAYNEQFF,TGCGCCAGCGGACTAGTCGCCTACAATGAGCAGTTCTTC
NA,TRBV6-5,NA,TRBJ2-5,CASSRPGLQETQYF,TGTGCCAGCAGTCGACCGGGACTCCAAGAGACCCAGTACTTC
once,TRBV6-6,NA,TRBJ1-6,CASRQDRGSPLHF,TGTGCCAGCAGACAAGACAGAGGTTCACCCCTCCACTTT
NA,TRBV4-2,TRBD2,TRBJ2-1,CASSQALAGGGEQFF,TGTGCCAGCAGCCAAGCACTAGCGGGAGGTGGTGAGCAGTTCTTC
NA,TRBV14,TRBD2,TRBJ2-1,CASSQDPSGRMSEQFF,TGTGCCAGCAGCCAAGATCCTAGCGGGAGGATGAGTGAGCAGTTCTTC
few,TRBV6-1,NA,TRBJ1-2,CASSELPVGYTF,TGTGCCAGCAGTGAACTACCCGTTGGCTACACCTTC
NA,TRBV7-2,TRBD1,TRBJ1-1,CASSLFAGSGQVNTEAFF,TGTGCCAGCAGCTTATTTGCGGGCTCGGGACAGGTGAACACTGAAGCTTTCTTT
few,TRBV5-1,TRBD1,TRBJ1-2,CASSLGGTGGHGYTF,TGCGCCAGCAGCTTGGGAGGGACAGGGGGCCATGGCTACACCTTC
NA,TRBV28,NA,TRBJ2-7,CASSFRGYEQYF,TGTGCCAGCAGTTTCCGGGGCTACGAGCAGTACTTC
NA,TRBV6-1,TRBD2,TRBJ2-7,CATGPTGLASYEQYF,TGTGCCACCGGCCCCACGGGACTAGCCTCCTACGAGCAGTACTTC
once,TRBV10-2,NA,TRBJ2-3,CASSGDTGRRTDTQYF,TGCGCCAGCAGTGGAGATACGGGAAGAAGGACAGATACGCAGTATTTT
once,TRBV18,TRBD1,TRBJ2-7,CASSPGQNYEQYF,TGTGCCAGCTCACCGGGACAGAACTACGAGCAGTACTTC
NA,TRBV28,NA,TRBJ1-1,CASSPRGGDTEAFF,TGTGCCAGCTCCCCCCGGGGGGGGGACACTGAAGCTTTCTTT
NA,TRBV6-1,TRBD1,TRBJ2-7,CASFAPGQGRNEQYF,TGTGCCAGCTTTGCTCCAGGACAGGGGAGGAACGAGCAGTACTTC
NA,TRBV18,TRBD1,TRBJ2-4,CASSPLDRQNIQYF,TGTGCCAGCTCACCCTTGGACAGGCAAAACATTCAGTACTTC
NA,TRBV6-1,NA,TRBJ2-7,CASTGGHEQYF,TGTGCCAGCACAGGAGGGCACGAGCAGTACTTC